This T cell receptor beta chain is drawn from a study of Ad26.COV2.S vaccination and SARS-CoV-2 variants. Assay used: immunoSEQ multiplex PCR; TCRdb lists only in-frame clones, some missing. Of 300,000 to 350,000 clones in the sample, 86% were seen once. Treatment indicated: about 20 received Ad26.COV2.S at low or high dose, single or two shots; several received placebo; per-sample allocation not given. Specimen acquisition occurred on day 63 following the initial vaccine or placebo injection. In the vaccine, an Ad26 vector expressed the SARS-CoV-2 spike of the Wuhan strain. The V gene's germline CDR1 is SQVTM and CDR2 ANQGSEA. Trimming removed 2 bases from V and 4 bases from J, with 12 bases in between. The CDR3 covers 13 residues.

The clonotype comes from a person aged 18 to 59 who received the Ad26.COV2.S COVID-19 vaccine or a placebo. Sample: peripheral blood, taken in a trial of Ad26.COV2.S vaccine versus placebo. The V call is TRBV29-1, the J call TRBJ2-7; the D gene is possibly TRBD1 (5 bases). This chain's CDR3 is CSVEPGAGYEQYF. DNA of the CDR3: TGCAGCGTTGAACCTGGGGCAGGATACGAGCAGTACTTC.